Listed below are T cell receptor beta chains from one sample, sequenced in a study of blood T cell repertoires in COVID-19. Assay used: immunoSEQ multiplex PCR; TCRdb lists only in-frame clones, some missing. The data contain about 480,000 clones, about 91% of them seen just once; the ten biggest clones take up 10% to 15%. The sample taken for sequencing was peripheral blood. The source is a woman aged 45-65 years with COVID-19, enrolled during active disease. The conserved cysteine and the conserved F or W are not part of the CDR3 here. Each record gives: V gene, CDR3 protein.

TRBV5-1,ASSWGRDTEAF
TRBV7-3,ASSLYRLRDTQY
TRBV2,ASSLQVSGNTIY
TRBV5-1,ASSDRDTEAF
TRBV7-6,ASSWGRLAGGSEQF
TRBV7-9,ASSSPQNGGANTGELF
TRBV27,ASSLIRGSPLH
TRBV21-1,ASSFAPQCRTYEQY
TRBV5-5,ASSSSGTATYEQY
TRBV18,ASSPFASNYGYT
TRBV11-2,ASSLDRAGNGYT
TRBV6-5,ASRPPGGEREKLF
TRBV5-6,ASSSLSPSTNEKLF
TRBV3-1/TRBV3-2,ASSQRGAEETQY
TRBV24-1,ATKITGGGGYTDTQY
TRBV10-3,AISESGTSGGGEQF
TRBV6-5,ASSLGQDNTEAF
TRBV5-1,ASSSQANTYEQY
TRBV19,ASSIAGRSEKLF
TRBV5-1,ASSLEGANSNEQY
TRBV2,ATLRGQSTGELF
TRBV4-2,ASSQVEANEKLF
TRBV21-1,ASTGRGPSGNTIY
TRBV27,ASSRPPGQENTGELF
TRBV18,ASSPRGEAEAF
TRBV19,ASSRGDSGNTIY
TRBV6-1,ASSENERDTQY
TRBV3-1/TRBV3-2,ASSQEGGQAPQH
TRBV11-3,ASSPPWRGGQNEQF
TRBV5-6,ASSLGTSGAVGQF
TRBV3-1/TRBV3-2,ASSQVIQALSYEQY
TRBV12-3/TRBV12-4,ASSYRAGAF
TRBV9,ASSPRTSGWADTQY
TRBV5-4,ASSSDRFQGIDGYT
TRBV6-6,ASSPSGEGGPGSSIRPQH
TRBV5-6,ASSGDITGFYGYT
TRBV7-2,ASSFTPDSGYGYT
TRBV15,ATSRDRGTYNEQF
TRBV5-6,ASSKGQGKVTEAF